The present T cell receptor (beta chain) was sequenced within a study of CD4 and CD8 cells across lung adenocarcinoma regions. Germline lookup yields CDR1 SGHTA and CDR2 FQGNSA. The ends were cut back, 2 bases at V and 6 bases at J, with 14 bases in the middle. CDR3 size: 15 residues. Using its own MiXCR run on the PCR reads, TCRdb lists one record per CDR3 protein. The table has several thousand distinct CDR3 sequences, approximately 50% seen once. J is TRBJ2-1 and V is TRBV7-2, with D unclear. The TCR originated in a male donor with lung adenocarcinoma. The CD4 and CD8 labels of this study may be unreliable. Sequenced input: CD8+ T cells from the center of a lung tumor. CDR3 amino acids: CASSLLMYATNEQFF. CDR3 coding DNA: TGTGCCAGCAGCTTATTGATGTATGCGACCAATGAGCAGTTCTTC.